The 25 T cell receptor beta chains given below trace back to one sample, sequenced in a study of cytomegalovirus exposure and HLA in healthy donors. PCR used 60 Vbeta primers and 13 Jbeta primers. Libraries were prepared by immunoSEQ multiplex PCR; TCRdb keeps only in-frame clonotypes and omits some of them. The sample consists of 180,000 or so clones, 70% to 85% of them appearing once. Material for sequencing was PBMCs. Every receptor here comes from a boy younger than 10 in good health and CMV-seronegative.

The genes are TRBV11-1 and TRBJ2-3; TRBD2 agrees at 9 bases. The CDR3 consists of 16 residues. Germline V gives CDR1 SGHAT, CDR2 FQDESV (reference sequence). The trim removed 5 bases at V and 3 bases at J, leaving 9 bases unmatched. The CDR3 spells CASSPSLAGNTDTQYF. Written as DNA, the CDR3 is TGTGCCAGCAGCCCCAGCCTAGCGGGGAATACAGATACGCAGTATTTT.

This clone was found once. CDR3 DNA sequence: TGTGCCAGCAGTGAAGTGGGGGCGGTATCACCCCTCCACTTT. Its translation: CASSEVGAVSPLHF. V usage is TRBV6-1 and J usage is TRBJ1-6, with a weak D call TRBD1 (6 bases). Germline V lookup: CDR1 MNHNS, CDR2 SASEGT. Deletions cut 1 base from V and 10 bases from J, with 11 bases between. This CDR3 region has 14 residues.

This chain links TRBV9 with TRBJ2-1; 7 bases are shared with TRBD1. V dropped 3 bases and J dropped 8; count of bases not matched to a gene: 11. The CDR3 has 15 residues. In germline, CDR1 is SGDLS, CDR2 YYNGEE. The CDR3 sequence: CASSARDRDYHEQFF. The CDR3 nucleotides read TGTGCCAGCAGCGCCCGTGACAGGGATTATCATGAGCAGTTCTTC.

The chain uses TRBV13 and TRBJ2-5; possibly TRBD1 for D (5 bases). Per germline, CDR1 PRHDT and CDR2 FYEKMQ (reference sequence). CDR3 length: 15 residues. Trimming cost V 7 bases and J 1 base, with 16 bases left between them. This CDR3 reads CASTRRAGFQETQYF. In nucleotides, the CDR3 is TGTGCCAGCACCCGAAGGGCAGGGTTCCAAGAGACCCAGTACTTC.

The CDR3 nucleotides are TGCGCCAGCAGCCCTAGCGGAGGTGCCTACAATGAGCAGTTCTTC. Its protein is CASSPSGGAYNEQFF. V and J are TRBV4-1 and TRBJ2-1; 7 bases match TRBD2. V lost 4 bases and J lost 2; bases outside the gene matches: 5. Germline CDR1 is MGHRA and CDR2 is YSYEKL. This CDR3 is built from 15 residues.

In its sample, this clone was seen a few times. V is TRBV7-2 and J is TRBJ2-5, with a possible D match to TRBD2 (5 bases). The DNA end lines up better with TRBJ2-7; the J call may be wrong. The CDR3 runs to 15 residues. Germline V gives CDR1 SGHTA, CDR2 FQGNSA. The CDR3 DNA sequence: TGTGCCAGCAGCCTTGAATCGACTACCCCGGCCGAGCAGTACTTC. Protein: CASSLESTTPAEQYF.

Concerning this clone: The identical CDR3 is also encoded by other nucleotide sequences in the sample. The chain has TRBV11-2 and TRBJ1-2; 7 bases line up with TRBD1. Germline V gene lookup returns CDR1 SGHAT and CDR2 FQNNGV. This CDR3 has 15 amino acids. V gave up 4 bases and J gave up 2 bases; unmatched junction bases: 7. CDR3 bases: TGTGCCAGCAGCTCGCAGACAGGGAGAAACTATGGCTACACCTTC. Protein: CASSSQTGRNYGYTF.

The chain employs TRBV19 and TRBJ2-1; D may be TRBD2 (5 bases). Germline CDR1 and CDR2: LNHDA and SQIVND (reference sequence). Deletions cut 3 bases from V and 9 bases from J, with 21 bases between. The CDR3 has 16 amino acids. CDR3 bases: TGTGCCAGTAGTATTAGGAACATCCCTCAAGGGAGTGAGCAGTTCTTC. Its protein is CASSIRNIPQGSEQFF.

This sequence joins TRBV10-3 and TRBJ2-3, with TRBD2 matching 15 bases. V lost 0 bases and J lost 2; bases outside the gene matches: 3. The CDR3 totals 18 residues. Germline assignment: CDR1 ENHRY and CDR2 SYGVKD. CDR3 in DNA: TGTGCCATCAGTGAGTCCAGGACTAGCGGGGGGGCCACAGATACGCAGTATTTT. Translated: CAISESRTSGGATDTQYF.

The chain joins TRBV27 to TRBJ1-1; D call uncertain. The CDR3 contains 12 residues. In germline, CDR1 is MNHEY, CDR2 SMNVEV (reference sequence). Trimming removed 7 bases at V and 5 bases at J, with 11 bases between. The CDR3 coding sequence is TGTGCCAGCATCGGAGGGAGTACTGAAGCTTTCTTT. Translating it yields CASIGGSTEAFF.

The rearrangement uses TRBV5-1 and TRBJ2-1; 8 bases match TRBD1. The V gene's germline CDR1 is SGHRS and CDR2 YFSETQ. Unmatched junction bases numbered 8, after V lost 5 bases and J lost 4 bases. The CDR3 runs 15 residues. In DNA, the CDR3 is TGCGCCAGCAGTCCCGACAGGGGAGCTTACAATGAGCAGTTCTTC. Translation: CASSPDRGAYNEQFF. The whole variable domain, filled in from reference TRBV5-1 and TRBJ2-1, reads KAGVTQTPRYLIKTRGQQVTLSCSPISGHRSVSWYQQTPGQGLQFLFEYFSETQRNKGNFPGRFSGRQFSNSRSEMNVSTLELGDSALYLCASSPDRGAYNEQFFGPGTRLTVL.

The CDR3 loop reads CASSQRGGQPQHF. The CDR3 DNA follows: TGTGCCAGCAGCCAACGGGGTGGACAGCCCCAGCATTTT. The V gene is TRBV6-5, the J gene TRBJ1-5, with unresolved D. CDR3 length equals 13 residues. Deletions cut 6 bases from V and 7 bases from J, with 13 bases between. Looked up from germline, CDR1 is MNHEY and CDR2 is SVGAGI.

The gene calls are TRBV4-2 and TRBJ1-1; TRBD1 agrees at 8 bases. CDR3 length equals 14 residues. J lost 4 bases, V lost 7 bases, and 8 bases had no gene match. The germline gives CDR1 LGHNA, CDR2 YNFKEQ. The CDR3 bases are TGTGCCAGCACTCAGACTACAGGGGGCACTGAAGCTTTCTTT. This codes for CASTQTTGGTEAFF.

The CDR3 DNA is TGTGCCAGCAGTGAGGAGATAGCCGGGGCCGGGGAGCTGTTTTTT. This gives the protein CASSEEIAGAGELFF. The rearrangement uses TRBV2 and TRBJ2-2; D may be TRBD2 (5 bases). Germline CDR1 and CDR2: SNHLY and FYNNEI. V was cut by 3 bases and J by 6 bases, with 14 bases left in between. This CDR3 has 15 residues.

This sequence joins TRBV9 and TRBJ2-3; D not resolved. The CDR3 contains 15 residues. Germline loops: CDR1 SGDLS, CDR2 YYNGEE. Trimming took 1 base from V and 0 from J, leaving 9 bases between them. This chain's CDR3 is CASSVRATSTDTQYF. The CDR3 DNA reads TGTGCCAGCAGCGTAAGAGCGACTAGCACAGATACGCAGTATTTT.

This chain uses TRBV2 with TRBJ2-1, with 7 bases lining up with TRBD1. The junction had 13 bases not matched to a gene; V was cut back by 1 base and J by 7 bases. Germline V CDR1 and CDR2: SNHLY, FYNNEI. The CDR3 loop spans 17 amino acids. CDR3 in amino acids: CASSEDVRGWTWNEQFF. DNA for the CDR3: TGTGCCAGCAGTGAAGACGTCAGGGGGTGGACCTGGAATGAGCAGTTCTTC.

This clone showed up just a few times. The chain combines TRBV21-1 with TRBJ2-1; TRBD2, the table's D call, lacks a check against the DNA. TRBV21-1 is marked as a pseudogene. The CDR3 length is 16 residues. The CDR3 here is CASSKGQRGGYNEQFF. The CDR3 DNA reads as TGTGCCAGCAGCAAAGGACAGCGGGGGGGCTACAATGAGCAGTTCTTC.

The rearrangement links TRBV6-6 to TRBJ1-2; unclear D gene. This CDR3 is 12 amino acids long. V was pared by 2 bases and J by 6 bases, with 7 bases between. Germline CDR1 and CDR2: MNHNY and SVGAGI (reference sequence). The CDR3 coding sequence is TGTGCCAGCAGTTACGCCGGGAATGGCTACACCTTC. It is translated as CASSYAGNGYTF.

The rearrangement uses TRBV2 and TRBJ1-5; D possibly corresponds to TRBD1 (5 bases). The germline CDR1 and CDR2 sequences are SNHLY and FYNNEI. Trimming took off 0 bases at V and 3 bases at J, with 12 bases between the two ends. This CDR3 has 16 amino acids. The CDR3 loop is CASSEALGGYNQPQHF. The DNA of the CDR3 is TGTGCCAGCAGTGAAGCGCTTGGGGGGTACAATCAGCCCCAGCATTTT.

Remarks on this clone: Germline is not matched at one junction end, which may reflect a read error. The chain employs TRBV7-9 and TRBJ2-1, with TRBD2 matching over 10 bases. CDR3 length equals 17 residues. Looked up from germline, CDR1 is SEHNR and CDR2 is FQNEAQ (reference sequence). As DNA, the CDR3 is TGTTCCAGCAGCCCCTCCCCGGGACTAGCGTCGGGAAATGAGCAGTTCTTC. It codes for CSSSPSPGLASGNEQFF.

Only one count was recorded for this clone. J is TRBJ2-7 and V is TRBV19; D may be TRBD2 (6 bases). CDR3 length: 16 residues. Trimming removed 0 bases at V and 2 bases at J, with 14 bases between. Per the germline V gene, CDR1 is LNHDA and CDR2 is SQIVND (reference sequence). Here the CDR3 DNA reads TGTGCCAGTAGTATAGATCTATTTGGAGGGACCTACGAGCAGTACTTC. It yields the protein CASSIDLFGGTYEQYF.

J is TRBJ1-5 and V is TRBV5-6; no firm D call. The CDR3 totals 15 residues. Germline lookup yields CDR1 SGHDT and CDR2 YYEEEE. The V end was cut by 0 bases, the J end by 4 bases, with 11 bases between. CDR3 sequence (DNA): TGTGCCAGCAGCTTGGCCCAGGCGGGTAATCAGCCCCAGCATTTT. Amino acid sequence: CASSLAQAGNQPQHF.

This rearrangement joins TRBV9 to TRBJ1-4; 7 bases are a match to TRBD1. Germline CDR1 reads SGDLS; CDR2 reads YYNGEE. The CDR3 consists of 16 residues. V was pared by 4 bases and J by 5 bases, with 11 bases of the junction left unmatched. CDR3: CASSPNPGTENEKLFF. The CDR3, as DNA: TGTGCCAGCAGCCCCAACCCCGGGACAGAGAATGAAAAACTGTTTTTT.

V gene TRBV2 combines with J gene TRBJ1-4; TRBD1 matches at 7 bases. This CDR3 is built from 13 residues. In germline, CDR1 is SNHLY, CDR2 FYNNEI. With 6 bases clipped from V and 8 bases from J, the junction kept 6 bases outside the gene matches. The CDR3, as DNA: TGTGCCAGCAGGACAGGGTGGGAAGAAAAACTGTTTTTT. Translating it yields CASRTGWEEKLFF.

This chain connects TRBV2 to TRBJ2-5, with 7 positions matching TRBD1. The CDR3 consists of 13 residues. J was trimmed by 7 bases and V by 4 bases; bases with no gene match: 6. Per the germline V gene, CDR1 is SNHLY and CDR2 is FYNNEI. DNA for the CDR3: TGTGCCAGCAGTGCCCGGGACAGTACGACCCAGTACTTC. It encodes CASSARDSTTQYF.